These 22 T cell receptor beta chains were sequenced from one sample in a study of regulatory T cells in long-lasting Graves disease. Time point noted: persistent/refractory GD, antithyroid drugs over 5 years with positive TRAb. RNA extracted from PBMCs served as the sequencing template. TCR beta libraries were built with iRepertoire HTBI primers and Arm-PCR of CDR3 regions. TCRdb reprocessed the multiplex PCR reads with MiXCR, giving one entry per CDR3 protein. The table lists approximately 400,000 distinct CDR3 sequences, 20% to 25% of them singletons, with less than 25% in the top ten. The sequencing here drew on peripheral blood mononuclear cells (PBMCs), taken when the disease was refractory, from a patient treated with antithyroid drugs. The source of these receptors is a female donor with Graves disease.

This clonotype was picked up many times. The chain employs TRBV2 and TRBJ2-5; 9 nucleotides agree with TRBD2. With V trimmed by 3 bases and J by 5 bases, 7 bases remained unmatched. This CDR3 comprises 15 residues. Germline lookup yields CDR1 SNHLY and CDR2 FYNNEI. Here the CDR3 reads CASSDVVAGVETQYF. DNA for the CDR3: TGTGCCAGCAGTGACGTAGTAGCGGGAGTGGAGACCCAGTACTTC.

This clonotype has more than one count but fewer than ten. This chain links TRBV5-8 with TRBJ2-2, with D unresolved. There are 14 residues in the CDR3. V lost 4 bases and J 4 bases, leaving 11 bases between the germline ends. Looked up from germline, CDR1 is SGHTS and CDR2 is YDEGEE. The CDR3 DNA reads as TGTGCCAGCAGCCCCGTCGGCGGCACCGGGGAGCTGTTTTTT. The encoded protein is CASSPVGGTGELFF. Full variable domain (missing parts from reference TRBV5-8 and TRBJ2-2): EAGVTQSPTHLIKTRGQQATLRCSPISGHTSVYWYQQALGLGLQFLLWYDEGEERNRGNFPPRFSGRQFPNYSSELNVNALELEDSALYLCASSPVGGTGELFFGEGSRLTVL.

This clonotype occurred many times. This chain connects TRBV2 to TRBJ1-1; TRBD1 aligns across 8 bases. The CDR3 is 15 residues long. J gave up 4 bases and V 3 bases, and 7 bases lay outside the gene matches. Germline V gene data show CDR1 as SNHLY and CDR2 as FYNNEI. In DNA, the CDR3 is TGTGCCAGCAGTGATCGACAGGGGTGGGGCACTGAAGCTTTCTTT. This encodes CASSDRQGWGTEAFF.

V gene TRBV5-1 combines with J gene TRBJ1-1, with 7 bases lining up with TRBD1. CDR1 SGHRS and CDR2 YFSETQ come from the germline V gene. V lost 4 bases, J lost 9 bases, and 9 bases stayed unmatched. The CDR3 is 13 residues long. This CDR3 is CASSPGQEPKAFF. The CDR3 DNA follows: TGCGCCAGCAGCCCCGGACAGGAACCTAAAGCTTTCTTT.

This clonotype was seen at least ten times. The gene calls are TRBV11-2 and TRBJ1-3, with D uncertain. The CDR3 has 14 amino acids. Per the germline V gene, CDR1 is SGHAT and CDR2 is FQNNGV. The V and J ends lost 4 bases and 4 bases respectively, with 11 bases between them. The CDR3, as DNA: TGTGCCAGCAGCTCGAGTACGGAGGGAAACACCATATATTTT. Encoded protein: CASSSSTEGNTIYF.

CDR3 amino acids: CASTARTEADTQYF. The CDR3 DNA follows: TGTGCCAGCACTGCGAGGACAGAAGCAGATACGCAGTATTTT. This chain links TRBV9 with TRBJ2-3; TRBD1 might be the D (6 bases). Trimming cost V 6 bases and J 4 bases, with 15 bases left between them. Germline V gene lookup returns CDR1 SGDLS and CDR2 YYNGEE. This CDR3 comprises 14 residues.

This clonotype was seen more than once but under ten times. The chain has TRBV28 and TRBJ2-2; the match to TRBD2 covers 7 bases. CDR1 MDHEN and CDR2 SYDVKM come from the germline V gene. CDR3 length equals 16 residues. Germline trimming cut 5 bases from V and 4 bases from J; bases unmatched to any gene: 10. This chain's CDR3 is CASSGLWGGSTGELFF. The CDR3 DNA reads TGTGCCAGCAGTGGGCTTTGGGGCGGGAGCACCGGGGAGCTGTTTTTT.

This clonotype was counted only a few times. This rearrangement joins TRBV2 to TRBJ2-2; no clear D. The germline CDR1 and CDR2 sequences are SNHLY and FYNNEI. V lost 5 bases to trimming and J lost 2 bases, with 12 bases between them. CDR3 length: 15 residues. Here the CDR3 reads CASSLAFSNTGELFF. The CDR3 bases are TGTGCCAGCAGTCTGGCCTTTTCCAACACCGGGGAGCTGTTTTTT.

This clonotype was detected many times. CDR3 region: CATLGGQTSYEQYF. In DNA form, the CDR3 reads TGTGCCACTTTGGGTGGACAGACATCCTACGAGCAGTACTTC. The chain carries TRBV2 and TRBJ2-7; tentative D call: TRBD1 (6 bases). V lost 10 bases to trimming and J lost 1 base, with 17 bases between them. The CDR3 has 14 residues. In germline, CDR1 is SNHLY, CDR2 FYNNEI. Based on the CDR3 plus reference TRBV2 and TRBJ2-7, the full variable domain is EPEVTQTPSHQVTQMGQEVILRCVPISNHLYFYWYRQILGQKVEFLVSFYNNEISEKSEIFDDQFSVERPDGSNFTLKIRSTKLEDSAMYFCATLGGQTSYEQYFGPGTRLTVT.

The V and J genes are TRBV4-2 and TRBJ1-3, with D hard to call. The germline CDR1 and CDR2 sequences are LGHNA and YNFKEQ. The CDR3 has 19 amino acids. V was shortened by 0 bases and J by 3 bases, with 21 bases between the two germline ends. Written as DNA, the CDR3 is TGTGCCAGCAGCCAAGATTCCCCTACGACTGCGGGGTTTGGAAACACCATATATTTT. It encodes CASSQDSPTTAGFGNTIYF.

This clonotype was observed at least ten times. The chain employs TRBV7-2 and TRBJ1-2; possible D gene TRBD1, 6 bases. V was shortened by 2 bases and J by 0 bases, with 13 bases between the two germline ends. Per the germline V gene, CDR1 is SGHTA and CDR2 is FQGNSA. This CDR3 region has 16 residues. CDR3 sequence reads: CASSLFGGRTNYGYTF. The CDR3 region has the DNA TGTGCCAGCAGCTTATTTGGGGGGCGAACTAACTATGGCTACACCTTC.

This clonotype was observed at least ten times. The genes are TRBV27 and TRBJ2-7, with TRBD2 identical over 9 bases. The germline V gene encodes CDR1 MNHEY and CDR2 SMNVEV (reference sequence). The CDR3 is made up of 17 amino acids. The V gene end was trimmed by 6 bases and the J gene end by 6 bases; junction bases not matched to a gene: 18. CDR3 residues: CASSLPTAGGLVSEQYF. The DNA of the CDR3 is TGTGCCAGCAGCCTCCCTACTGCGGGAGGGCTCGTATCCGAGCAGTACTTC.

This clonotype turned up a few times. V usage is TRBV5-6 and J usage is TRBJ1-2, with D uncertain. The germline CDR1 and CDR2 sequences are SGHDT and YYEEEE. V was trimmed by 4 bases and J by 5 bases, leaving 15 bases between them. There are 14 residues in the CDR3. The CDR3 protein is CASSPDLERYGYTF. The CDR3 region has the DNA TGTGCCAGCAGCCCTGACCTGGAGCGTTATGGCTACACCTTC.

Many counts were recorded for this clonotype. V and J are TRBV20-1 and TRBJ2-7; possible D gene TRBD2, 5 bases. Trimming stripped 6 bases from V and 3 bases from J, with 18 bases between. This CDR3 is built from 14 residues. Germline V lookup: CDR1 DFQATT, CDR2 SNEGSKA (reference sequence). The CDR3 spells CSANKDSLGYEQYF. The CDR3 nucleotides are TGCAGTGCCAATAAGGACTCCCTGGGCTACGAGCAGTACTTC.

This clonotype has more than one count but fewer than ten. The rearrangement links TRBV7-2 to TRBJ1-5; 7 bases agree with TRBD1. The germline gives CDR1 SGHTA, CDR2 FQGNSA. Trimming at V came to 5 bases and at J to 9 bases, leaving 10 bases not matched to a gene. This CDR3 has 14 residues. CDR3 amino acids: CASSAPGGKRPQHF. In nucleotides, the CDR3 is TGTGCCAGCAGCGCCCCAGGGGGTAAGCGGCCCCAGCATTTT.

About this clonotype: It is likely a read error, because the conserved phenylalanine at the end of the CDR3 is missing. CDR3 DNA sequence: TGTGCCAGCAGCCCCATCCAGGGAACCCCCTCCTACGAGCAGTACTCC. Translated, it gives CASSPIQGTPSYEQYS. J is TRBJ2-7 and V is TRBV7-9; D is perhaps TRBD1 (5 bases). The ends were cut back, 5 bases at V and 0 bases at J, with 17 bases in the middle. The CDR3 is 16 amino acids. CDR1 and CDR2 from the germline V gene are SEHNR and FQNEAQ (reference sequence).

The rearrangement uses TRBV29-1 and TRBJ2-5, with 10 bases lining up with TRBD1. Germline values: CDR1 SQVTM, CDR2 ANQGSEA. After removal of 6 bases from V and 5 bases from J, the junction contained 6 bases not matched to a gene. The CDR3 has 13 amino acids. The CDR3: CSVGQGGRETQYF. The CDR3 DNA is TGCAGCGTCGGACAGGGGGGCCGCGAGACCCAGTACTTC.

V gene TRBV27 combines with J gene TRBJ2-2, with 8 bases aligning to TRBD1. The J segment lost 3 bases and the V segment lost 4 bases, leaving 7 bases of the junction unmatched. This CDR3 comprises 16 residues. Germline CDR1 reads MNHEY; CDR2 reads SMNVEV (reference sequence). The CDR3 is CASSSGQGLHTGELFF. The DNA for the CDR3 is TGTGCCAGCAGTTCCGGACAGGGTTTACACACCGGGGAGCTGTTTTTT.

This rearrangement joins TRBV20-1 to TRBJ2-7; 7 positions agree with TRBD1. Germline loops: CDR1 DFQATT, CDR2 SNEGSKA (reference sequence). This CDR3 has 14 amino acids. V shed 2 bases, J shed 1 base, and the junction held 5 bases outside the gene matches. The CDR3 DNA reads TGCAGTGCTAGACCGGGGACAGCTTCCTACGAGCAGTACTTC. Translating gives CSARPGTASYEQYF.

CDR3 loop: CSARVASSLGLTYEQYF. The CDR3 nucleotides read TGCAGTGCTAGAGTTGCCAGCAGTTTGGGACTAACCTACGAGCAGTACTTC. The rearrangement joins TRBV20-1 to TRBJ2-7; 7 bases agree with TRBD2. The CDR3 has 17 amino acids. The V and J ends lost 1 base and 2 bases, in that order; junction bases with no gene match: 14. Germline CDR1 and CDR2: DFQATT and SNEGSKA (reference sequence).

This clonotype was detected ten times or more. Written as DNA, the CDR3 is TGTGCCAGCAGCTTAGGCACAGGGCGAGAGACCCAGTACTTC. Amino acid sequence: CASSLGTGRETQYF. This rearrangement joins TRBV11-2 to TRBJ2-5, with D possibly matching TRBD1 (6 bases). Germline V CDR1 and CDR2: SGHAT, FQNNGV. CDR3 size: 14 residues. The V gene lost 1 base and the J gene lost 4 bases, with 10 bases spanning the gap.

This clonotype was detected a few times. A much larger clonotype is one base distant, so this may be a read error. This sequence joins TRBV28 and TRBJ2-5, with D tentatively TRBD2 (5 bases). Germline lookup yields CDR1 MDHEN and CDR2 SYDVKM. The CDR3 runs 13 residues. V lost 2 bases to trimming and J lost 9 bases, with 13 bases between them. The chain's CDR3 is CASSLSYGGAQYF. For the CDR3, the DNA is TGTGCCAGCAGTTTAAGCTACGGAGGAGCCCAGTACTTC. The full variable domain, its missing parts supplied by reference TRBV28 and TRBJ2-5, is DVKVTQSSRYLVKRTGEKVFLECVQDMDHENMFWYRQDPGLGLRLIYFSYDVKMKEKGDIPEGYSVSREKKERFSLILESASTNQTSMYLCASSLSYGGAQYFGPGTRLLVL.